The rows below give T cell receptor beta chains drawn from one sample of a study of blood T cell repertoires in COVID-19. Profiling relied on immunoSEQ multiplex PCR, and the TCRdb table lists in-frame clones only, not all of them. Of under 25,000 clones detected, about 90% appear once; the ten largest clones hold over 7%. Sequencing input: peripheral blood. The receptors here all came from a human donor with active COVID-19. The donor label of this sample is uncertain. Each CDR3 is given with its conserved first and last residue. Each record gives: D gene, J gene, clone size, V gene, CDR3 DNA, CDR3 protein. D genes are given only for firm matches. Clone size is shown for a subset of rows, as once, few, many or a class of expanded clone.

NA	TRBJ2-2	NA	TRBV6-5	TGTGCCAGCAGTTCCCCCCCCTGGGAGCTGTTTTTT	CASSSPPWELFF
NA	TRBJ1-3	NA	TRBV6-5	TGTGCCAGCAGGACAATCGGAAACACCATATATTTT	CASRTIGNTIYF
TRBD1	TRBJ1-2	NA	TRBV5-1	TGCGCCAGCAGCTCGGACGGGACAGGACTCCCCCAAGAGAATGGCTACACCTTC	CASSSDGTGLPQENGYTF
NA	TRBJ2-7	NA	TRBV7-8	TGTGCCAGCAGCTTAGACACCATCTCCTACGAGCAGTACTTC	CASSLDTISYEQYF
TRBD1	TRBJ2-5	NA	TRBV7-9	TGTGCCAGCAGCTGGACAGGGCGGGAGACCCAGTACTTC	CASSWTGRETQYF
TRBD1	TRBJ1-1	NA	TRBV7-2	TGTGCCAGCAGCTTCAGGGGGGCACGGGCTGAAGCTTTCTTT	CASSFRGARAEAFF
TRBD1	TRBJ1-4	NA	TRBV28	TGTGCCAGCAAACCATTTGCTTGGGACAGGGCGGAAAAACTGTTTTTT	CASKPFAWDRAEKLFF
TRBD2	TRBJ2-7	few	TRBV9	TGTGCCAGCAGCGGCCTAGCGGGAGGCCCTTCCTACGAGCAGTACTTC	CASSGLAGGPSYEQYF
NA	TRBJ2-7	once	TRBV21-1	TGTGCCAGCACCAATCCTGGACTACCCAGGCTGTTCTCCTACGAGCAGTACTTC	CASTNPGLPRLFSYEQYF
NA	TRBJ1-1	NA	TRBV6-5	TGTGCCAGCAGTTACTCGATCGGGTTGAACACTGAAGCTTTCTTT	CASSYSIGLNTEAFF
TRBD1	TRBJ2-7	NA	TRBV28	TGTGCCAGCATCCCCGGGACAGGGAAACCCTACGAGCAGTACTTC	CASIPGTGKPYEQYF
TRBD1	TRBJ2-7	once	TRBV30	TGTGCCTGGAGCCCCGACAGGGCGAGAGAGCAGTACTTC	CAWSPDRAREQYF
NA	TRBJ2-1	NA	TRBV5-1	TGCGCCAGCAGCGCGCTTGACGGACAGGAGCAGTTCTTC	CASSALDGQEQFF
TRBD2	TRBJ2-7	NA	TRBV28	TGTGCCAGCAGCGCACCGGGAGGGTCCCACGAGCAGTACTTC	CASSAPGGSHEQYF
NA	TRBJ2-7	NA	TRBV3-1/TRBV3-2	TGTGCCAGCAGCCAAGGCAGCAGGGGTGATCGCGAGCAGTACTTC	CASSQGSRGDREQYF
TRBD2	TRBJ2-1	NA	TRBV11-3	TGTGCCAGCAGCTGGACTAGCCGAAATGAGCAGTTCTTC	CASSWTSRNEQFF
NA	TRBJ1-6	once	TRBV10-2	TGCGCCAGCGTGATGGCGGGGTCTCGGAATTCACCCCTCCACTTT	CASVMAGSRNSPLHF
TRBD2	TRBJ2-1	once	TRBV28	TGTGCCAGCAGTGCGACTAGCCTCAATGAGCAGTTCTTC	CASSATSLNEQFF
NA	TRBJ2-3	NA	TRBV7-3	TGTGCCAGCAGCTTAGTGGACACCGGCACAGATACGCAGTATTTT	CASSLVDTGTDTQYF
TRBD2	TRBJ2-3	medium-sized	TRBV6-2/TRBV6-3	TGTGCCAGCAGTTTTTCTCGGACTAGCGGGAGACCAGATACGCAGTATTTT	CASSFSRTSGRPDTQYF
NA	TRBJ2-1	NA	TRBV6-5	TGTGCCAGCAGCTCTTTTTTATCCAATGAGCAGTTCTTC	CASSSFLSNEQFF
TRBD1	TRBJ2-7	NA	TRBV4-3	TGCGCCAGCAGCCAAGAACGGACAGGGCGTTACGAGCAGTACTTC	CASSQERTGRYEQYF
NA	TRBJ2-1	NA	TRBV4-1	TGCGCCAGCAGCCAAGGCCCCGCCCATGCTGTCCGCGGTGGGTCAAACTACAATGAGCAGTTCTTC	CASSQGPAHAVRGGSNYNEQFF
TRBD2	TRBJ2-1	once	TRBV2	TGTGCCAGCAGCGGGGGACTAGCGGGAGGCAATGAGCAGTTCTTC	CASSGGLAGGNEQFF
NA	TRBJ1-2	NA	TRBV2	TGTGCCAGCAGTGATCCTCTCGAGCTCTATGGCTACACCTTC	CASSDPLELYGYTF
TRBD2	TRBJ2-1	NA	TRBV18	TGTGCCAGCTCACCCCGGACTAGCGGGACTGACAATGAGCAGTTCTTC	CASSPRTSGTDNEQFF
NA	TRBJ1-1	NA	TRBV4-3	TGCGCCAGCAGCCAAGAAGCTAGAATGAACACTGAAGCTTTCTTT	CASSQEARMNTEAFF
TRBD2	TRBJ2-1	NA	TRBV7-8	TGTGCCAGCACCATTATAGCGGGAGGTTTAAATGAGCAGTTCTTC	CASTIIAGGLNEQFF
TRBD2	TRBJ2-3	NA	TRBV25-1	TGTGCCAGCAGTGAATTTAGCGGGAGGGCCGTAGATACGCAGTATTTT	CASSEFSGRAVDTQYF
NA	TRBJ1-5	NA	TRBV19	TGTGCCAGTAGGCGGCGGGGGGGGCGTTTGGATCAGCCCCAGCATTTT	CASRRRGGRLDQPQHF
NA	TRBJ2-5	NA	TRBV6-2/TRBV6-3	TGTGCCAGCAGTCGCGGACAGGCGGGGGAGACCCAGTACTTC	CASSRGQAGETQYF
TRBD1	TRBJ2-5	NA	TRBV25-1	TGTGCCAGCAGTGACCGGGACAGGGGAAGAGAGACCCAGTACTTC	CASSDRDRGRETQYF
NA	TRBJ2-1	NA	TRBV7-9	TGTGCCAGCAGCTTAAGTCGTTCGCGGGATTTCTACAATGAGCAGTTCTTC	CASSLSRSRDFYNEQFF
NA	TRBJ1-5	NA	TRBV27	TGTGCCAGCGAGAACCTACAGGGGCCCCAGCATTTT	CASENLQGPQHF
NA	TRBJ1-2	NA	TRBV4-2	TGTGCCAGCAGCCCCAGGGGCGACAGAGCCAGATCTAACTATGGCTACACCTTC	CASSPRGDRARSNYGYTF
NA	TRBJ2-7	NA	TRBV4-1	TGCGCCAGCAGCCCCATCGGGGAGACCTACGAGCAGTACTTC	CASSPIGETYEQYF
NA	TRBJ2-7	NA	TRBV7-2	TGTGCCAGCAGCTTAGCCGTATTTTTGTACGAGCAGTACTTC	CASSLAVFLYEQYF
TRBD1	TRBJ1-1	NA	TRBV29-1	TGCAGCGTTCAGGGGACAGGAAGGGGGAACACTGAAGCTTTCTTT	CSVQGTGRGNTEAFF
TRBD1	TRBJ1-5	NA	TRBV11-2	TGTGCCAGCAGCTTGGGACAGGGGGCAAGTCGGAATCAGCCCCAGCATTTT	CASSLGQGASRNQPQHF
TRBD2	TRBJ2-5	NA	TRBV4-3	TGCGCCAGCAGCCGGATTCCTAGCGGGAGTGAGACCCAGTACTTC	CASSRIPSGSETQYF
TRBD2	TRBJ2-7	NA	TRBV11-2	TGTGCCAGCAGTTACCTTACGGGAGCGGGAGAGCAGTACTTC	CASSYLTGAGEQYF
NA	TRBJ2-7	medium-sized	TRBV6-2/TRBV6-3	TGTGCCAGCAGTTCATTCAGACAGGACTCCTACGAGCAGTACTTC	CASSSFRQDSYEQYF
NA	TRBJ2-5	NA	TRBV5-4	TGTGCCAGCAGCACGGCTGCCGGGACAAGCCAAGAGACCCAGTACTTC	CASSTAAGTSQETQYF
NA	TRBJ1-1	NA	TRBV25-1	TGTGCCAGCAGTGAATGGATTGGGGAGGGGACTGAAGCTTTCTTT	CASSEWIGEGTEAFF
NA	TRBJ1-1	once	TRBV5-1	TGCGCCAGCAGCTTGGCCAGGTTTACCACTGAAGCTTTCTTT	CASSLARFTTEAFF
TRBD2	TRBJ2-1	NA	TRBV5-1	TGCGCCAGCAGCCGAGGCGGGAGGGATGAGCAGTTCTTC	CASSRGGRDEQFF
TRBD2	TRBJ2-1	NA	TRBV25-1	TGTGCCAGCGGGGTTGCGGGAGGCAATGAGCAGTTCTTC	CASGVAGGNEQFF
TRBD2	TRBJ2-1	NA	TRBV2	TGTGCCAGCAGTCCCAGGACTAGCGGGAGGCATGAGCAGTTCTTC	CASSPRTSGRHEQFF
TRBD2	TRBJ2-7	NA	TRBV5-6	TGTGCCAGCAGCTGGCGGGGGGAGCAGTACTTC	CASSWRGEQYF
NA	TRBJ2-7	once	TRBV4-3	TGCGCCAGCAGCCAACTGTCGGGAAAGTACGAGCAGTACTTC	CASSQLSGKYEQYF
NA	TRBJ2-5	NA	TRBV11-3	TGTGCCAGCAGCTTCTCCGGGGCCCAGTACTTC	CASSFSGAQYF
NA	TRBJ1-1	NA	TRBV15	TGTGCCACCAAGCTTAAGTTGAACACTGAAGCTTTCTTT	CATKLKLNTEAFF
NA	TRBJ2-2	NA	TRBV19	TGTGCCAGTAGTCCGACCCTCCAGCGAACCGGGGAGCTGTTTTTT	CASSPTLQRTGELFF
NA	TRBJ2-2	NA	TRBV7-9	TGTGCCAGCAGCTCCGGGACACTCATCACCGGGGAGCTGTTTTTT	CASSSGTLITGELFF
NA	TRBJ2-2	NA	TRBV6-5	TGTGCCAGCTTTGACAGGGGAGGGACCGGGGAGCTGTTTTTT	CASFDRGGTGELFF